One T cell receptor beta chain is described in this entry. Its antigen remains unidentified. Every single patient, without exception, relapsed after autologous stem cell transplantation, and brentuximab vedotin exposure varied. The sample belongs to a study of PD-1 blockade in classical Hodgkin lymphoma. Study at large: The nivolumab dose that patients received was 3 mg/kg, given intravenously every 2 weeks. Study-level points and caveats: CD4+ TCR diversity, unlike CD8+, climbed significantly by C4D1. Prior to therapy, complete responders displayed diversity much like that of newly diagnosed patients. Newly diagnosed patients reportedly trailed healthy donors in baseline TCR diversity.

Sequencing was performed with immunoSEQ multiplex PCR; in TCRdb, only in-frame clones are kept and a portion is missing. This table has 90,000 to 95,000 clones, 80% to 90% appearing once. The J segment lost 0 bases and the V segment lost 0 bases, leaving 5 bases of the junction unmatched. The CDR3 is 16 amino acids. Germline V CDR1 and CDR2: SGHNT, YYREEE (reference sequence). The specimen comprised peripheral blood mononuclear cells (PBMCs), sampled before the second cycle of nivolumab. The V and J genes are TRBV5-4 and TRBJ2-7; 8 bases are shared with TRBD2. This TCR came from a human donor with classical Hodgkin lymphoma. The CDR3 loop reads CASSLDGGGSSYEQYF. The CDR3 DNA reads as TGTGCCAGCAGCTTGGATGGCGGGGGGAGCTCCTACGAGCAGTACTTC.